These 25 T cell receptor beta chains were sequenced from one sample in a study of OX40 agonist ivuxolimab in advanced cancers. Some clones are missing from TCRdb's copy, which holds only in-frame ones; the method was immunoSEQ multiplex PCR. The sample lists 65,000 to 80,000 clones, approximately 84% occurring once. The source was CD4+ or CD8+ T cells sorted from blood, collected in a trial of the OX40 agonist ivuxolimab. The receptor set was obtained from an adult with an advanced solid tumor such as melanoma, head and neck, liver or kidney cancer.

The chain uses TRBV30 and TRBJ1-1; the D is unclear. The CDR3 loop spans 12 amino acids. The V gene lost 0 bases and the J gene lost 3 bases, with 5 bases spanning the gap. CDR1 and CDR2 from the germline V gene are GTSNPN and SVGIG (reference sequence). CDR3 in DNA: TGTGCCTGGAGTGTAGAGGACACTGAAGCTTTCTTT. Translating gives CAWSVEDTEAFF.

This rearrangement joins TRBV7-8 to TRBJ1-5; D perhaps matches TRBD1 (5 bases). V was cut by 4 bases and J by 1 base, with 11 bases left in between. This CDR3 comprises 15 residues. Germline lookup yields CDR1 SGHVS and CDR2 FQNEAQ. CDR3 coding DNA: TGTGCCAGCAGCTCTAGGAGGGACAGCAATCAGCCCCAGCATTTT. It specifies CASSSRRDSNQPQHF.

The CDR3 reads CASSPRDRGYEQYF. DNA for the CDR3: TGTGCCAGCAGCCCCCGGGACAGGGGCTACGAGCAGTACTTC. The rearrangement joins TRBV5-6 to TRBJ2-7, with 10 bases fitting TRBD1. The germline gives CDR1 SGHDT, CDR2 YYEEEE. After removal of 4 bases from V and 3 bases from J, the junction contained 4 bases not matched to a gene. CDR3 length: 14 residues.

This chain joins TRBV7-9 and TRBJ2-3, with 9 bases aligning to TRBD2. The CDR3 sequence is 17 residues long. After removal of 5 bases from V and 5 bases from J, the junction contained 14 bases not matched to a gene. Germline V lookup: CDR1 SEHNR, CDR2 FQNEAQ (reference sequence). DNA of the CDR3: TGTGCCAGCAGCCCTGACGGGGCTAGCGGGATAGTAGATACGCAGTATTTT. Protein: CASSPDGASGIVDTQYF.

The chain recombines TRBV4-3 with TRBJ1-2, with 8 bases lining up with TRBD1. The CDR3 is 16 residues long. V shed 0 bases and J 1 base; nucleotides not matched to a gene: 4. Germline V gene data show CDR1 as LGHNA and CDR2 as YSLEER. The chain's CDR3 is CASSQDWDRLNYGYTF. The CDR3 bases are TGCGCCAGCAGCCAAGATTGGGACAGGCTTAACTATGGCTACACCTTC.

The chain is built from TRBV5-1 and TRBJ2-3, with TRBD2 matching over 10 bases. The CDR3 is 16 amino acids. V lost 5 bases and J lost 0; bases outside the gene matches: 6. In germline, CDR1 is SGHRS, CDR2 YFSETQ. The DNA for the CDR3 is TGCGCCAGCAGACACAGCGGGAGGGGTAGCACAGATACGCAGTATTTT. Translating gives CASRHSGRGSTDTQYF.

The V gene is TRBV18, the J gene TRBJ1-6; D might be TRBD1 (5 bases). Germline V gene data show CDR1 as KGHSH and CDR2 as LQKENI. Trimming stripped 6 bases from V and 5 bases from J, with 17 bases between. The CDR3 loop spans 16 amino acids. This CDR3 reads CASSQRGLGNNSPLHF. The DNA of the CDR3 is TGTGCCAGCTCCCAAAGGGGTCTGGGGAATAATTCACCCCTCCACTTT.

This chain links TRBV7-8 with TRBJ1-1; tentatively, D is TRBD1 (6 bases). CDR3 length: 13 residues. The V gene's germline CDR1 is SGHVS and CDR2 FQNEAQ. V was cut by 5 bases and J by 2 bases, with 9 bases left in between. The chain's CDR3 is CASSKQGNTEAFF. DNA for the CDR3: TGTGCCAGCAGCAAACAGGGTAACACTGAAGCTTTCTTT.

This clone appeared once. The rearrangement uses TRBV6-1 and TRBJ1-2, with TRBD1 as a possible D gene (5 bases). CDR3 length: 13 amino acids. The V gene lost 3 bases and the J gene lost 2 bases, with 7 bases spanning the gap. CDR1 is MNHNS and CDR2 is SASEGT in the germline V gene. In nucleotides, the CDR3 is TGTGCCAGCAGTGAGGGGGACAACTATGGCTACACCTTC. This encodes CASSEGDNYGYTF.

The CDR3 DNA is TGCGCCAGCAGCCAAGGCCCCGGGACACTCTATGGCTACACCTTC. This sequence encodes CASSQGPGTLYGYTF. The chain employs TRBV4-1 and TRBJ1-2; D is possibly TRBD1 (6 bases). The germline V gene has CDR1 MGHRA and CDR2 YSYEKL. The CDR3 loop spans 15 amino acids. V dropped 1 base and J dropped 4 bases, with 13 bases sitting between them.

This clone is a singleton in its sample. V usage is TRBV18 and J usage is TRBJ2-3; D remains unclear. Germline CDR1 is KGHSH and CDR2 is LQKENI. This CDR3 is 13 amino acids long. The V and J ends lost 3 bases and 0 bases respectively, with 4 bases between them. In DNA, the CDR3 is TGTGCCAGCTCACCCATAAGCACAGATACGCAGTATTTT. Translation gives CASSPISTDTQYF.

This clone has just one count. The CDR3 coding sequence is TGTGCCAGCAGCTTCCAGGGTACCGGGGAGCTGTTTTTT. This gives the protein CASSFQGTGELFF. This rearrangement joins TRBV7-3 to TRBJ2-2; maybe TRBD1 (5 bases). Germline V lookup: CDR1 SGHTA, CDR2 FQGTGA. CDR3 length equals 13 residues. Between the trimmed V and J ends, which lost 3 bases and 5 bases, there was a span of 7 bases.

The gene calls are TRBV18 and TRBJ1-5; D call uncertain. The germline V and J ends were trimmed by 0 bases and 0 bases, with 12 bases remaining between them. This CDR3 is built from 17 residues. The V gene's germline CDR1 is KGHSH and CDR2 LQKENI. The CDR3 DNA sequence: TGTGCCAGCTCACCACCGGGATCGGGCGGTAGCAATCAGCCCCAGCATTTT. As protein: CASSPPGSGGSNQPQHF.

The V gene is TRBV9, the J gene TRBJ1-1, with a possible D match to TRBD1 (6 bases). The CDR3 length is 14 residues. CDR1 and CDR2 from the germline V gene are SGDLS and YYNGEE. V was shortened by 1 base and J by 5 bases, with 12 bases between the two germline ends. CDR3 protein: CASSVRGERTEAFF. The CDR3 DNA follows: TGTGCCAGCAGCGTAAGGGGGGAAAGGACTGAAGCTTTCTTT.

The chain uses TRBV28 and TRBJ2-7; D may be TRBD2 (5 bases). V lost 2 bases and J 5 bases, leaving 13 bases between the germline ends. CDR3 length: 14 residues. Germline assignment: CDR1 MDHEN and CDR2 SYDVKM. The CDR3 sequence is CASSLPGRGHEQYF. The CDR3 nucleotides read TGTGCCAGCAGTTTACCGGGTCGCGGGCACGAGCAGTACTTC.

Only one count was recorded for this clone. The chain links TRBV5-1 to TRBJ2-3; D is perhaps TRBD2 (6 bases). The CDR3 spans 17 residues. Germline CDR1 is SGHRS and CDR2 is YFSETQ. Deletions cut 2 bases from V and 0 bases from J, with 16 bases between. CDR3 loop: CASSFGDSYQSTDTQYF. The CDR3, as DNA: TGCGCCAGCAGCTTCGGGGACTCTTACCAGAGCACAGATACGCAGTATTTT.

V usage is TRBV7-2 and J usage is TRBJ1-1; D gene ambiguous. Trimming left V 2 bases short and J 4 bases short, with 11 bases between. The CDR3 sequence is 14 residues long. Germline V gene sequence: CDR1 SGHTA, CDR2 FQGNSA. The CDR3 protein is CASSLLKSGTEAFF. DNA for the CDR3: TGTGCCAGCAGCTTATTGAAGTCGGGCACTGAAGCTTTCTTT.

The V call is TRBV5-1, the J call TRBJ1-4; 7 bases are shared with TRBD1. The CDR3 extends over 15 amino acids. CDR1 is SGHRS and CDR2 is YFSETQ in the germline V gene. V trimming: 4 bases; J trimming: 6 bases; junction bases outside the gene matches: 9. CDR3 region: CASSRTGARDEKLFF. The CDR3 region has the DNA TGCGCCAGCAGCAGAACAGGGGCGAGGGATGAAAAACTGTTTTTT.

Notes on this clone: Other nucleotide sequences from this sample produce the same CDR3. The CDR3: CASSVRQGANTGELFF. The CDR3 nucleotides read TGTGCCAGCAGTGTACGACAGGGAGCGAACACCGGGGAGCTGTTTTTT. This rearrangement joins TRBV25-1 to TRBJ2-2; 7 bases line up with TRBD1. The germline gives CDR1 MGHDK, CDR2 SYGVNS. This CDR3 contains 16 residues. The V gene end was trimmed by 4 bases and the J gene end by 0 bases; junction bases not matched to a gene: 5.

The gene calls are TRBV28 and TRBJ1-1, with a tentative D call TRBD1 (5 bases). Germline CDR1 reads MDHEN; CDR2 reads SYDVKM. V was clipped by 6 bases and J by 8 bases, with 16 bases between them. CDR3 size: 13 residues. The CDR3 is CASSPPVEGEAFF. The CDR3 DNA sequence: TGTGCCAGCAGCCCCCCGGTAGAGGGGGAAGCTTTCTTT.

DNA for the CDR3: TGTGCCAGCTCACGGGGCGGAACTAATGAAAAACTGTTTTTT. Amino acid sequence: CASSRGGTNEKLFF. The chain joins TRBV18 to TRBJ1-4; D may be TRBD1 (5 bases). V dropped 4 bases and J dropped 1 base, with 7 bases sitting between them. Germline V gene data show CDR1 as KGHSH and CDR2 as LQKENI. This CDR3 spans 14 amino acids.

The V and J genes are TRBV21-1 and TRBJ2-2; the table names TRBD2, a call not compared with the DNA. TRBV21-1 is a pseudogene. The CDR3 loop spans 16 amino acids. The DNA of the CDR3 is TGTGCCACGCCCAACTCCGGAGTATCCATCGCCGGGGAGCTGTTTTTT. Its protein is CATPNSGVSIAGELFF.

The chain uses TRBV6-1 and TRBJ1-5, with D unclear. V lost 2 bases and J 0 bases, leaving 5 bases between the germline ends. CDR3 size: 14 residues. CDR1 and CDR2 from the germline V gene are MNHNS and SASEGT. The CDR3 region has the DNA TGTGCCAGCAGTGAAAGATATAGCAATCAGCCCCAGCATTTT. Translation: CASSERYSNQPQHF.

The chain carries TRBV6-5 and TRBJ1-5, with a tentative D call TRBD1 (6 bases). Germline lookup yields CDR1 MNHEY and CDR2 SVGAGI. V was trimmed by 6 bases and J by 2 bases, leaving 14 bases between them. The CDR3 has 15 residues. The CDR3 nucleotides read TGTGCCAGCAGAGAGGGGGGGAGCGGCAATCAGCCCCAGCATTTT. Translation: CASREGGSGNQPQHF.

This chain joins TRBV19 and TRBJ2-2; the match to TRBD2 covers 11 bases. The length of the CDR3 is 16 residues. The trim removed 5 bases at V and 6 bases at J, leaving 8 bases unmatched. Germline assignment: CDR1 LNHDA and CDR2 SQIVND (reference sequence). CDR3: CASSSLAGGRSGELFF. CDR3 nucleotide sequence: TGTGCCAGTAGTTCGTTAGCGGGAGGGCGGTCCGGGGAGCTGTTTTTT.